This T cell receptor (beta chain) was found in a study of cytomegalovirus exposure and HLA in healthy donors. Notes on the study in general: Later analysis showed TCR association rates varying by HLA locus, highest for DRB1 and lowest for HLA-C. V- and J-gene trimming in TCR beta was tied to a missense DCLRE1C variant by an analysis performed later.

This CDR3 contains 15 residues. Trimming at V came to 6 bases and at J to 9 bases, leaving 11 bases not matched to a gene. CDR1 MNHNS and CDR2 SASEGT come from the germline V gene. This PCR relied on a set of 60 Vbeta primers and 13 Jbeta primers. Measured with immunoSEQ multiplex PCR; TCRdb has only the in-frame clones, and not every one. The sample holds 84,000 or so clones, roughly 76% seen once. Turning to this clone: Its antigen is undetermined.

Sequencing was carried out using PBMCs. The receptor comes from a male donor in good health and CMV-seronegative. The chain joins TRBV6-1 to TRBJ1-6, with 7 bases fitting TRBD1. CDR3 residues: CASRQETGSSSPLHF. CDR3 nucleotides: TGTGCCAGCAGGCAGGAGACAGGGTCCAGTTCACCCCTCCACTTT.